This T cell receptor beta chain appears in the sequencing data of a study of T cell responses to AZD1222 COVID-19 vaccine. V trimming: 7 bases; J trimming: 14 bases; junction bases outside the gene matches: 8. This CDR3 comprises 13 residues. CDR1 LNHDA and CDR2 SQIVND come from the germline V gene (reference sequence). On this clone: Its antigen is as yet unknown.

Study outcomes and limitations: Epitopes outside B.1.351 and B.1.1.7 mutated regions reportedly drew nearly half of spike TCRs.

The assay was immunoSEQ multiplex PCR, and TCRdb's table has in-frame clones only and misses some. The sample contains more than 85,000 clones, about 95% of which appear only once. This TCR was recovered from an adult who received the AZD1222 COVID-19 vaccine. This chain joins TRBV19 and TRBJ2-1; 13 nucleotides match TRBD2. The sequenced sample was peripheral blood, obtained 28 days after the second AZD1222 dose. The CDR3 protein is CASTTSGGAQEFF. The CDR3 DNA is TGTGCCAGTACCACTAGCGGGGGGGCACAGGAGTTCTTC.